This TCR beta chain came from a study of shared clonotypes between healthy human individuals. Produced via immunoSEQ multiplex PCR; TCRdb's table is partial and in-frame only. Seen here are about a million clones, around 76% observed once, and the top ten hold 1.4% to 1.5%. Germline values: CDR1 SGHTS, CDR2 YDEGEE. The CDR3 contains 14 residues. Trimming shortened V by 0 bases and J by 7 bases, and 14 bases separated the two germline ends. J is TRBJ2-7 and V is TRBV5-8, with no clear D. This clonotype originated in a young man in good health. Sequenced: memory CD4+ T cells sorted from blood. The sample's subset: CD45RA-negative fraction. The CDR3 DNA follows: TGTGCCAGCAGCTTGGAACAGATTGCCGGAGAGCAGTACTTC. Translated: CASSLEQIAGEQYF.